These T cell receptor beta chains were read from a single sample in a study of sequential checkpoint blockade in melanoma. Libraries were prepared by immunoSEQ multiplex PCR; TCRdb keeps only in-frame clonotypes and omits some of them. In the table there are about 32,000 clones, more than 65% of which are singletons. Sequencing was performed on CD8+ T cells sorted from blood (inferred from file names), taken from a patient given nivolumab and ipilimumab in sequence. The receptors were gathered from a human donor with melanoma. Both conserved end residues are part of each CDR3. The D gene is left open where the match is weak. Size is stated for part of the rows, as once, few or many counts, or as a class when the clone is expanded.

NA	16	TRBV27	NA	TRBJ1-1	CASSSLLDRLNTEAFF	TGTGCCAGCAGTTCCCTACTGGACAGACTGAACACTGAAGCTTTCTTT
NA	13	TRBV30	NA	TRBJ2-1	CAWSVQDYGEQFF	TGTGCCTGGAGTGTACAGGATTATGGGGAGCAGTTCTTC
NA	16	TRBV27	NA	TRBJ1-1	CASSLISMTGGTEAFF	TGTGCCAGCAGTTTAATATCGATGACAGGAGGAACTGAAGCTTTCTTT
TRBD1	14	TRBV4-1	NA	TRBJ2-1	CASSQTGGSNEQFF	TGCGCCAGCAGCCAGACAGGGGGCTCGAATGAGCAGTTCTTC
NA	13	TRBV7-6	NA	TRBJ1-1	CASSLGGRTEAFF	TGTGCCAGCAGCTTAGGAGGGAGAACTGAAGCTTTCTTT
TRBD1	15	TRBV2	NA	TRBJ2-3	CASTWTGGGTDTQYF	TGTGCCAGCACCTGGACAGGGGGAGGCACAGATACGCAGTATTTT
NA	15	TRBV28	once	TRBJ2-4	CASSYPEVNQNIQYF	TGTGCCAGCAGTTACCCTGAGGTGAATCAAAACATTCAGTACTTC
NA	16	TRBV7-9	few	TRBJ1-3	CASSSTGTSSGNTIYF	TGTGCCAGCAGCTCAACGGGGACATCGTCTGGAAACACCATATATTTT
NA	16	TRBV27	NA	TRBJ2-7	CASSFRFVLSSYEQYF	TGTGCCAGCAGTTTTCGTTTCGTACTAAGCTCCTACGAGCAGTACTTC
TRBD1	15	TRBV7-9	NA	TRBJ2-5	CASSLANPAGGTQYF	TGTGCCAGCAGCTTAGCAAATCCGGCAGGGGGAACCCAGTACTTC
NA	13	TRBV29-1	NA	TRBJ2-1	CSVEGESYNEQFF	TGCAGCGTTGAAGGCGAGTCCTACAATGAGCAGTTCTTC
NA	15	TRBV9	NA	TRBJ2-3	CASSVVSGGADTQYF	TGTGCCAGCAGCGTAGTTTCCGGGGGAGCAGATACGCAGTATTTT
TRBD2	14	TRBV9	NA	TRBJ2-7	CASSVGLASYEQYF	TGTGCCAGCAGCGTAGGACTAGCTTCCTACGAGCAGTACTTC
NA	17	TRBV6-1	NA	TRBJ1-5	CASSEASPWAGNQPQHF	TGTGCCAGCAGTGAAGCCTCCCCCTGGGCTGGCAATCAGCCCCAGCATTTT
NA	11	TRBV13	NA	TRBJ2-7	CASSLGSEQYF	TGTGCCAGCAGCTTAGGCTCCGAGCAGTACTTC
TRBD1	14	TRBV10-3	NA	TRBJ2-5	CAISTEGAFETQYF	TGTGCCATCAGTACCGAGGGGGCCTTCGAGACCCAGTACTTC
NA	15	TRBV19	NA	TRBJ1-1	CASRLGAGLNTEAFF	TGTGCCAGTAGATTAGGAGCGGGTCTGAACACTGAAGCTTTCTTT
NA	15	TRBV15	NA	TRBJ1-5	CATRNWGDPNQPQHF	TGTGCCACCAGGAACTGGGGGGACCCCAATCAGCCCCAGCATTTT
TRBD1	15	TRBV7-2	NA	TRBJ1-1	CASSLVKGAYTEAFF	TGTGCCAGCAGCTTAGTAAAGGGGGCGTACACTGAAGCTTTCTTT
TRBD1	14	TRBV27	NA	TRBJ1-1	CASSRGQGLLEAFF	TGTGCCAGCAGCCGGGGACAGGGCCTGCTGGAAGCTTTCTTT
NA	15	TRBV15	NA	TRBJ1-1	CATSSPREGNTEAFF	TGTGCCACCAGCAGTCCCAGGGAGGGTAACACTGAAGCTTTCTTT
NA	13	TRBV29-1	NA	TRBJ1-4	CSVPGYRDEKLFF	TGCAGCGTTCCGGGATATCGGGATGAAAAACTGTTTTTT
NA	16	TRBV21-1	few	TRBJ2-1	CASSMGQDYHYNEQFF	TGTGCCAGCAGCATGGGGCAGGACTACCACTACAATGAGCAGTTCTTC
NA	13	TRBV28	NA	TRBJ1-1	CASLGGSGTEAFF	TGTGCCAGCCTCGGGGGTAGTGGCACTGAAGCTTTCTTT
TRBD2	17	TRBV5-1	NA	TRBJ2-5	CASSLGLAGLYQETQYF	TGCGCCAGCAGCTTGGGGCTAGCGGGCCTGTACCAAGAGACCCAGTACTTC
NA	14	TRBV5-1	NA	TRBJ1-2	CASSLVSRGYGYTF	TGCGCCAGCAGCCTAGTGTCACGAGGCTATGGCTACACCTTC
NA	13	TRBV9	NA	TRBJ1-1	CASSVTPNTEAFF	TGTGCCAGCAGCGTAACACCGAACACTGAAGCTTTCTTT
NA	13	TRBV10-2	NA	TRBJ2-7	CATRQANSYEQYF	TGCGCCACCCGACAGGCTAACTCCTACGAGCAGTACTTC
NA	15	TRBV5-1	NA	TRBJ2-3	CASSPRGLRTDTQYF	TGCGCCAGCAGCCCCCGGGGACTTCGCACAGATACGCAGTATTTT
TRBD1	17	TRBV5-1	NA	TRBJ2-1	CASTPGRDSLYYNEQFF	TGCGCCAGCACCCCCGGCAGGGACAGTCTCTACTACAATGAGCAGTTCTTC
NA	14	TRBV13	few	TRBJ2-7	CASSESVDSYEQYF	TGTGCCAGCAGTGAAAGCGTGGACTCCTACGAGCAGTACTTC
TRBD1	14	TRBV23-1	NA	TRBJ1-4	CASSQSRDREKLFF	TGCGCCAGCAGTCAATCCCGGGACAGAGAAAAACTGTTTTTT
TRBD1	16	TRBV7-8	NA	TRBJ2-7	CASSLGQFLASYEQYF	TGTGCCAGCAGCTTGGGACAGTTCCTAGCCTCCTACGAGCAGTACTTC
TRBD1	14	TRBV27	NA	TRBJ1-1	CASRAGQGAREAFF	TGTGCCAGCAGGGCGGGACAGGGGGCAAGGGAAGCTTTCTTT
TRBD1	18	TRBV10-3	NA	TRBJ2-1	CAISILGQGSLGYNEQFF	TGTGCCATCAGTATCCTGGGACAGGGATCTTTGGGGTACAATGAGCAGTTCTTC
NA	15	TRBV7-6	NA	TRBJ2-3	CASSPFHGVTDTQYF	TGTGCCAGCAGCCCTTTTCACGGGGTCACAGATACGCAGTATTTT
TRBD2	17	TRBV5-1	NA	TRBJ2-1	CASSLALAGAKGDEQFF	TGCGCCAGCAGCTTGGCCCTAGCGGGGGCCAAGGGTGATGAGCAGTTCTTC
TRBD1	15	TRBV6-6	NA	TRBJ1-2	CASSYFQGQGVRYTF	TGTGCCAGCAGTTACTTCCAGGGACAGGGTGTCCGCTACACCTTC
TRBD1	15	TRBV19	NA	TRBJ2-1	CASSIRDRGLNEQFF	TGTGCCAGTAGTATTAGGGACAGGGGGCTCAATGAGCAGTTCTTC
NA	15	TRBV6-1	NA	TRBJ2-7	CASSVGIAQVYEQYF	TGTGCCAGCAGTGTGGGTATAGCGCAAGTCTACGAGCAGTACTTC
TRBD2	16	TRBV5-1	NA	TRBJ2-7	CASSLAPSGSGYEQYF	TGCGCCAGCAGCTTGGCCCCTAGCGGGAGTGGATACGAGCAGTACTTC
TRBD1	15	TRBV7-8	NA	TRBJ2-2	CASRSGTGSTGELFF	TGTGCCAGCAGGTCCGGGACAGGGAGCACCGGGGAGCTGTTTTTT
TRBD1	14	TRBV29-1	NA	TRBJ2-5	CSVDDPGQQETQYF	TGCAGCGTAGACGATCCGGGACAGCAAGAGACCCAGTACTTC
NA	12	TRBV27	NA	TRBJ2-7	CASSFSGYEQYF	TGTGCCAGCAGTTTTTCGGGTTACGAGCAGTACTTC
NA	12	TRBV2	NA	TRBJ2-7	CAGDGSKGEQYF	TGTGCCGGGGATGGGAGTAAAGGCGAGCAGTACTTC
NA	13	TRBV13	NA	TRBJ1-2	CASSSVRTDGYTF	TGTGCCAGCAGCTCTGTCCGCACGGATGGCTACACCTTC
NA	18	TRBV12-5	NA	TRBJ2-1	CASGLVPGGGLSYNEQFF	TGTGCTAGTGGTTTGGTACCGGGCGGGGGCCTCTCCTACAATGAGCAGTTCTTC
TRBD2	16	TRBV10-3	NA	TRBJ2-1	CAIMIAGGTTYNEQFF	TGTGCCATTATGATAGCGGGAGGGACCACCTACAATGAGCAGTTCTTC
NA	13	TRBV19	NA	TRBJ2-7	CASSLRASYEQYF	TGTGCCAGTAGTCTCAGGGCCTCCTACGAGCAGTACTTC
TRBD1	14	TRBV2	few	TRBJ2-3	CATQGQDSTDTQYF	TGTGCCACCCAAGGACAGGATAGCACAGATACGCAGTATTTT
NA	12	TRBV5-4	NA	TRBJ1-1	CASSLGGDKAFF	TGTGCCAGCAGCTTGGGGGGGGATAAAGCTTTCTTT
NA	15	TRBV2	NA	TRBJ2-1	CASSETRGPLMEQFF	TGTGCCAGCAGTGAGACCAGGGGTCCCCTAATGGAGCAGTTCTTC
NA	14	TRBV28	NA	TRBJ2-2	CASSFTGFTGELFF	TGTGCCAGCAGTTTTACAGGGTTCACCGGGGAGCTGTTTTTT
TRBD2	15	TRBV29-1	NA	TRBJ2-3	CSGTGTSGITDTQYF	TGCAGCGGTACCGGGACTAGCGGGATCACAGATACGCAGTATTTT
TRBD2	15	TRBV27	NA	TRBJ2-7	CASSLLAGPSYEQYF	TGTGCCAGCAGTTTGCTAGCGGGACCCTCCTACGAGCAGTACTTC
TRBD1	14	TRBV5-5	NA	TRBJ2-7	CASSLGQGAYEQYF	TGTGCCAGCAGCTTGGGACAGGGGGCCTACGAGCAGTACTTC
TRBD2	15	TRBV11-2	NA	TRBJ2-7	CASNTRGGRPWEQYF	TGTGCCAGCAACACCCGGGGGGGGCGCCCCTGGGAGCAGTACTTC
TRBD1	13	TRBV19	NA	TRBJ1-5	CASSTGTNQPQHF	TGTGCCAGTTCGACAGGGACTAATCAGCCCCAGCATTTT
TRBD1	15	TRBV6-5	NA	TRBJ2-4	CASSSMDRGQDIQYF	TGTGCCAGCAGTTCTATGGACAGGGGGCAGGACATTCAGTACTTC